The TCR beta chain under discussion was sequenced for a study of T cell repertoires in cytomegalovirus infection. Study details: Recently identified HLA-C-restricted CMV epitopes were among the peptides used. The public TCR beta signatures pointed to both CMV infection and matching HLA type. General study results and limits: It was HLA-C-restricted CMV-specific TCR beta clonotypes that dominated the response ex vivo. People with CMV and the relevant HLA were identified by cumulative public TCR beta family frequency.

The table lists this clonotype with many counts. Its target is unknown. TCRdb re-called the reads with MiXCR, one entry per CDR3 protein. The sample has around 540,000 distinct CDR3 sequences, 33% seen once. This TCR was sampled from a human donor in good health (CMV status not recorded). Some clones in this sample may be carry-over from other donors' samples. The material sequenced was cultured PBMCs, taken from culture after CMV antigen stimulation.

The CDR3 protein is CASSPWARERAFF. The CDR3 DNA reads TGTGCCAGCAGCCCCTGGGCCCGGGAGAGAGCTTTCTTT. The chain joins TRBV7-2 to TRBJ1-1; D is ambiguous. The germline V gene has CDR1 SGHTA and CDR2 FQGNSA. The V and J ends lost 5 bases and 10 bases respectively, with 17 bases between them. The CDR3 consists of 13 residues.